These 2 T cell receptor beta chains came from one sample sequenced in a study of T-cell memory formation after mild COVID-19. Using its own MiXCR run on the 5' RACE reads, TCRdb lists one record per CDR3 protein. The sample has 80,000 to 95,000 distinct CDR3 sequences, 25% seen once. The sequenced sample was PBMCs or a T cell subset sorted from them (not recorded which). Source of these receptors: a man aged 18 to 30 who had mild COVID-19 (a few samples of this study predate the infection). Cell type and time point are not known.

The chain couples TRBV7-9 to TRBJ1-6; the match to TRBD1 covers 8 bases. V lost 3 bases and J lost 9; bases outside the gene matches: 16. The germline V gene has CDR1 SEHNR and CDR2 FQNEAQ (reference sequence). The CDR3 runs to 18 residues. The CDR3 loop reads CASSFSGQVRGEASPLHF. The CDR3 coding sequence is TGTGCCAGCAGCTTTTCGGGACAGGTCCGGGGGGAAGCTTCACCCCTCCACTTT.

This clonotype was seen a single time. The rearrangement joins TRBV28 to TRBJ1-3, with TRBD1 matching 7 bases. The CDR3 has 17 residues. Germline-derived CDR1 and CDR2 are MDHEN and SYDVKM. The trim removed 4 bases at V and 3 bases at J, leaving 12 bases unmatched. The CDR3 spells CASSSGRDRLLGNTIYF. The CDR3 DNA reads TGTGCCAGCAGTTCCGGCCGGGACAGACTCCTTGGAAACACCATATATTTT.